This TCR beta chain was obtained from a study of fetal regulatory T cell absence and autoimmunity. Study-level points and caveats: Oligoclonal TCR enrichment in pancreas over cord blood reached over 80-fold for some clones. TRB gene family usage was broadly similar in cord blood and pancreas.

Comment on this clone: Its target is unknown.

Germline-derived CDR1 and CDR2 are KGHSH and LQKENI. V trimming: 6 bases; J trimming: 6 bases; junction bases outside the gene matches: 5. This CDR3 region has 14 residues. The table came from immunoSEQ multiplex PCR; TCRdb's copy has only in-frame clones and leaves some out. The repertoire consists of approximately 46,000 clones, with about 86% occurring once and the leading ten covering less than 0.5%. Sequenced input: cord blood. The sequence derives from a newborn boy with IPEX syndrome. The chain joins TRBV18 to TRBJ1-5, with TRBD1 matching 10 bases. CDR3 bases: TGTGCCAGCTCCCAGGACAGGGGGGGTCAGCCCCAGCATTTT. Protein sequence: CASSQDRGGQPQHF.